Listed here are 21 T cell receptor beta chains from one sample, sequenced in a study of beta chain features in type 1 diabetes (dated by TCRdb to the late 2010s). On the study overall, not on this receptor specifically: In all four CD4+ subsets, TCRB CDR3 length was moderately but significantly shorter in type 1 diabetes patients.

Library method: the immunoSEQ multiplex PCR assay. The High Capacity cDNA Reverse Transcription Kit was used to reverse transcribe all of the isolated RNA, meaning that expressed TCRB transcripts were what got sequenced. Drawn from immuneACCESS, this table holds only the in-frame rearrangements with V and J called that TCRdb kept. Clones are partly lost; checked studies trace under half to an unresolved V gene and leave the rest unexplained. Within this sample are under 250,000 clones, with approximately 15% of them counted one time only. Roughly 0.02% of the sample belongs to the ten largest clones. Their target antigens are unknown. Sequences were obtained from naive CD4+ T cells from blood. The sample's cell subset or site, from its label and the paper: true naive CD4+ T cells. All receptors come from a young man with type 1 diabetes.

The gene calls are TRBV11-1 and TRBJ2-3; 10 bases are shared with TRBD2. Germline assignment: CDR1 SGHAT and CDR2 FQDESV (reference sequence). This CDR3 has 13 residues. With 11 bases clipped from V and 3 bases from J, the junction kept 5 bases outside the gene matches. CDR3 amino acids: CAEASGSTDTQYF. In DNA, the CDR3 is TGTGCCGAGGCTAGCGGGAGTACAGATACGCAGTATTTT.

This CDR3 is CASSSKYEQYF. For the CDR3, the DNA is TGTGCCAGCAGCTCTAAATACGAGCAGTACTTC. This chain uses TRBV11-2 with TRBJ2-7; unclear D gene. This CDR3 contains 11 residues. Trimming took 4 bases from V and 4 from J, leaving 5 bases between them. CDR1 is SGHAT, CDR2 FQNNGV, per germline.

This rearrangement joins TRBV12-5 to TRBJ2-5; the match to TRBD2 covers 9 bases. The CDR3 is 15 amino acids. Germline assignment: CDR1 LGHNT and CDR2 FRNRAP. Unmatched junction bases numbered 9, after V lost 5 bases and J lost 5 bases. The CDR3 reads CASGVGAGGQETQYF. CDR3 DNA: TGTGCTAGTGGTGTGGGGGCGGGGGGGCAGGAGACCCAGTACTTC. The variable domain in full, with the rest retrieved from reference TRBV12-5 and TRBJ2-5, is DARVTQTPRHKVTEMGQEVTMRCQPILGHNTVFWYRQTMMQGLELLAYFRNRAPLDDSGMPKDRFSAEMPDATLATLKIQPSEPRDSAVYFCASGVGAGGQETQYFGPGTRLLVL.

This clone was counted only a few times. V and J are TRBV2 and TRBJ2-7; D possibly corresponds to TRBD1 (6 bases). The V gene lost 4 bases and the J gene lost 6 bases, with 16 bases spanning the gap. The CDR3 is 14 residues long. Germline V gives CDR1 SNHLY, CDR2 FYNNEI. The CDR3 here is CASSVVSSGAEQYF. CDR3 nucleotides: TGTGCCAGCAGTGTTGTCAGTTCAGGGGCCGAGCAGTACTTC.

This clone was seen a few times. This chain joins TRBV6-1 and TRBJ1-1, with 7 bases lining up with TRBD1. The CDR3 is made up of 12 amino acids. CDR1 is MNHNS, CDR2 SASEGT, per germline. V lost 2 bases, J lost 10 bases, and 4 bases stayed unmatched. The CDR3 sequence is CASSETGQRAFF. The CDR3 DNA follows: TGTGCCAGCAGTGAAACGGGACAGAGAGCTTTCTTT.

This chain connects TRBV2 to TRBJ1-5; 7 nucleotides line up with TRBD1. The V segment lost 6 bases and the J segment 4 bases; nucleotides outside the gene matches: 9. Germline lookup yields CDR1 SNHLY and CDR2 FYNNEI. This CDR3 has 15 amino acids. The CDR3 DNA reads TGTGCCAGCAGCTTGAGGGGGCCGGGGAATCAGCCCCAGCATTTT. Translation: CASSLRGPGNQPQHF. Supplemented by reference TRBV2 and TRBJ1-5, the full variable domain reads EPEVTQTPSHQVTQMGQEVILRCVPISNHLYFYWYRQILGQKVEFLVSFYNNEISEKSEIFDDQFSVERPDGSNFTLKIRSTKLEDSAMYFCASSLRGPGNQPQHFGDGTRLSIL.

This clone was detected a few times. This rearrangement joins TRBV7-9 to TRBJ1-1, with D maybe TRBD1 (6 bases). With 5 bases removed from V and 5 bases from J, the gap between germline ends came to 12 bases. Germline V lookup: CDR1 SEHNR, CDR2 FQNEAQ (reference sequence). The CDR3 extends over 13 amino acids. The CDR3: CASSPDRRTEAFF. CDR3 in DNA: TGTGCCAGCAGCCCCGACAGGAGGACTGAAGCTTTCTTT.

In this sample, this clone turned up a few times. This sequence joins TRBV2 and TRBJ2-4; 13 positions match TRBD2. Germline V gene data show CDR1 as SNHLY and CDR2 as FYNNEI. This CDR3 spans 16 amino acids. The V and J ends lost 5 bases and 6 bases, in that order; junction bases with no gene match: 7. CDR3 loop: CASSSGLAGVGNIQYF. CDR3 DNA: TGTGCCAGCAGTTCCGGACTAGCGGGAGTTGGAAACATTCAGTACTTC. Using reference TRBV2 and TRBJ2-4 for the parts outside the CDR3, the full variable domain is EPEVTQTPSHQVTQMGQEVILRCVPISNHLYFYWYRQILGQKVEFLVSFYNNEISEKSEIFDDQFSVERPDGSNFTLKIRSTKLEDSAMYFCASSSGLAGVGNIQYFGAGTRLSVL.

This chain joins TRBV5-1 and TRBJ2-5, with 7 positions matching TRBD2. Unmatched junction bases numbered 3, after V lost 5 bases and J lost 2 bases. CDR1 SGHRS and CDR2 YFSETQ come from the germline V gene. The CDR3 is 13 residues long. CDR3 nucleotide sequence: TGCGCCAGCAGGGGCGGGGGACAAGAGACCCAGTACTTC. Amino acids: CASRGGGQETQYF.

This clone was counted a single time. This chain uses TRBV5-1 with TRBJ2-3, with D possibly being TRBD2 (5 bases). In germline, CDR1 is SGHRS, CDR2 YFSETQ. The V end lost 0 bases, the J end lost 2 bases, and 10 bases lay between the germline ends. The CDR3 totals 15 residues. The CDR3 reads CASSLGTDYTDTQYF. The CDR3 DNA sequence: TGCGCCAGCAGCTTGGGAACCGACTACACAGATACGCAGTATTTT. Full variable domain (missing parts from reference TRBV5-1 and TRBJ2-3): KAGVTQTPRYLIKTRGQQVTLSCSPISGHRSVSWYQQTPGQGLQFLFEYFSETQRNKGNFPGRFSGRQFSNSRSEMNVSTLELGDSALYLCASSLGTDYTDTQYFGPGTRLTVL.

This clone was seen more than once but under ten times. The rearrangement joins TRBV30 to TRBJ1-6, with 7 bases identical to TRBD1. Germline-derived CDR1 and CDR2 are GTSNPN and SVGIG (reference sequence). This CDR3 has 15 residues. V dropped 3 bases and J dropped 7; count of bases not matched to a gene: 9. The CDR3, as DNA: TGTGCCTGGAGACGTGTACAGGGGCCAAATTCACCCCTCCACTTT. It translates to CAWRRVQGPNSPLHF.

The chain has TRBV5-4 and TRBJ1-5, with TRBD1 as a possible D gene (6 bases). The CDR3 totals 15 residues. The germline gives CDR1 SGHNT, CDR2 YYREEE (reference sequence). The germline V and J ends were trimmed by 2 bases and 1 base, with 10 bases remaining between them. The CDR3, as DNA: TGTGCCAGCAGCTTACAGGGTGGGAGCAATCAGCCCCAGCATTTT. It yields the protein CASSLQGGSNQPQHF.

V is TRBV9 and J is TRBJ1-1; 7 bases map to TRBD1. CDR3 length: 15 amino acids. CDR1 and CDR2 (germline): SGDLS, YYNGEE. The V gene end was trimmed by 4 bases and the J gene end by 4 bases; junction bases not matched to a gene: 10. The CDR3 protein is CASSPFQGVGTEAFF. The DNA for the CDR3 is TGTGCCAGCAGCCCCTTCCAGGGGGTCGGCACTGAAGCTTTCTTT.

This clone was observed a handful of times. The chain recombines TRBV6-6 with TRBJ2-1; 7 bases map to TRBD1. Trimming removed 10 bases from V and 10 bases from J; junction bases left unmatched: 7. From germline, CDR1 is MNHNY and CDR2 SVGAGI (reference sequence). The CDR3 has 11 residues. As DNA, the CDR3 is TGTGCCACTCATCGGGACAGAGAGCAGTTCTTC. Translated, it gives CATHRDREQFF.

The chain has TRBV7-2 and TRBJ2-1; 9 bases are shared with TRBD2. CDR3 size: 16 residues. CDR1 and CDR2 (germline): SGHTA, FQGNSA. With 2 bases clipped from V and 2 bases from J, the junction kept 4 bases outside the gene matches. CDR3 protein: CASSLSRTSAYNEQFF. CDR3 sequence (DNA): TGTGCCAGCAGCTTAAGTAGGACTAGCGCCTACAATGAGCAGTTCTTC.

The genes are TRBV7-2 and TRBJ2-2; 9 bases map to TRBD1. Trimming at V came to 5 bases and at J to 5 bases, leaving 6 bases not matched to a gene. In germline, CDR1 is SGHTA, CDR2 FQGNSA. The CDR3 covers 15 residues. In DNA, the CDR3 is TGTGCCAGCAGCCCCCAGACAGGGGGTACCGGGGAGCTGTTTTTT. It yields the protein CASSPQTGGTGELFF.

This clone was counted a few times. The V call is TRBV15, the J call TRBJ2-2, with 9 bases lining up with TRBD1. Germline V gene lookup returns CDR1 LNHNV and CDR2 YYDKDF (reference sequence). There are 14 residues in the CDR3. The ends lost 5 bases at V and 6 bases at J; junction bases unmatched: 4. CDR3 sequence: CATSRDRVSGELFF. DNA of the CDR3: TGTGCCACCAGCCGGGACAGGGTGTCCGGGGAGCTGTTTTTT.

The chain couples TRBV5-8 to TRBJ2-1; weak D call: TRBD1 (6 bases). The germline CDR1 and CDR2 sequences are SGHTS and YDEGEE. This CDR3 spans 15 amino acids. The V end lost 0 bases, the J end lost 5 bases, and 12 bases lay between the germline ends. The CDR3: CASSLGRQVNNEQFF. In nucleotides, the CDR3 is TGTGCCAGCAGCTTGGGCCGACAGGTAAACAATGAGCAGTTCTTC.

The CDR3 DNA follows: TGCGCCAGCAGCTTGGGAGGGACAGCTGGAAACACCATATATTTT. It is translated as CASSLGGTAGNTIYF. The rearrangement uses TRBV5-1 and TRBJ1-3; 7 nucleotides match TRBD1. With 0 bases clipped from V and 2 bases from J, the junction kept 2 bases outside the gene matches. Germline V lookup: CDR1 SGHRS, CDR2 YFSETQ. The CDR3 is 15 residues long.

The chain recombines TRBV18 with TRBJ2-3; TRBD2 matches 15 bases. There are 17 residues in the CDR3. The germline CDR1 and CDR2 sequences are KGHSH and LQKENI. The V and J ends lost 3 bases and 8 bases, in that order; junction bases with no gene match: 9. The CDR3 protein is CASSPPGLAGGLGTQYF. The CDR3 nucleotides read TGTGCCAGCTCACCGCCTGGACTAGCGGGGGGGCTTGGTACGCAGTATTTT.

This chain links TRBV5-1 with TRBJ2-6; the match to TRBD1 covers 7 bases. The CDR3 is 15 residues long. V lost 4 bases to trimming and J lost 2 bases; unmatched junction nucleotides: 3. Germline CDR1 reads SGHRS; CDR2 reads YFSETQ. Here the CDR3 reads CASSRGPTGANVLTF. In DNA, the CDR3 is TGCGCCAGCAGCAGGGGGCCCACTGGGGCCAACGTCCTGACTTTC.